The T cell receptor beta chain described here comes from a study of radiation and T cells in renal cell carcinoma. The CDR3 spans 15 residues. From germline, CDR1 is SEHNR and CDR2 FQNEAQ (reference sequence). V shed 5 bases, J shed 0 bases, and the junction held 3 bases outside the gene matches. Study conclusions and caveats: In blood, top tumor clones expanded by 2 weeks, shrinking by 4.

Only in-frame clones appear in the TCRdb table, and some are missing; sequencing was by immunoSEQ multiplex PCR. This sample has around 76,000 clones; roughly 82% occur once, and the top ten carry approximately 6%. About this clone: As yet, its antigen is unknown.

Described time point: blood 2 weeks post-SBRT. The treatment is: 15 Gy SBRT to primary tumor, nephrectomy 4 weeks later. Serial blood draws occurred at baseline and 2 and 4 weeks post-SBRT. This receptor was identified in a man in his 60s with renal cell carcinoma. The material was blood, obtained from a patient whose treatment included radiotherapy and nephrectomy. The gene calls are TRBV7-9 and TRBJ1-3, with 8 bases identical to TRBD1. Here the CDR3 reads CASSGTGYSGNTIYF. The CDR3 nucleotides are TGTGCCAGCAGCGGGACAGGTTACTCTGGAAACACCATATATTTT.